This T cell receptor beta chain is drawn from a study of CD8+ T cells in alopecia areata. Study findings and constraints: Lesional scalp exceeded normal scalp in clonality, especially in alopecia totalis/universalis.

Extraction and reverse transcription of RNA yielded cDNA as the sequencing template. Profiling relied on immunoSEQ multiplex PCR, and the TCRdb table lists in-frame clones only, not all of them. The table shows 110,000 to 150,000 clones, with 62% occurring only once. With regard to this clone: The antigen is not known.

Input material: CD8+ T cells sorted from blood. The TCR comes from a human donor in good health.

Here the CDR3 DNA reads TGTGCCAGCAGCTCATCGTCGACAGGGCCTGGGGCCAACGTCCTGACTTTC. Translated, it gives CASSSSSTGPGANVLTF. The chain joins TRBV28 to TRBJ2-6; 7 bases align to TRBD1. CDR1 and CDR2 from the germline V gene are MDHEN and SYDVKM. CDR3 length: 17 residues. V was clipped by 6 bases and J by 2 bases; unmatched bases: 10.